This is a list of T cell receptor beta chains from one sample in a study of human T cells and chemical hapten exposure. TCRdb analysed the RACE reads with MiXCR anew, one entry per CDR3 protein. This sample has some 330,000 distinct CDR3 sequences, with approximately 5% found just once. Sample: whole blood, taken in connection with sensitization to the hapten diphenylcyclopropenone (DPC). Receptors were obtained from a woman between 18 and 29 years old with alopecia areata. Some clones in this sample may be carry-over from other donors' samples. CDR3s include the opening cysteine and the closing phenylalanine or tryptophan. The D gene is left open where the match is weak. Size is omitted from some rows. Given values are once, few, many or a class for expanded clones.

CDR3 length,clone size,V gene,D gene,J gene,CDR3 DNA,CDR3 protein
16,few,TRBV20-1,TRBD2,TRBJ2-1,TGCAGTGCACATATCCGCGGGGGGTTCTCCTACAATGAGCAGTTCTTC,CSAHIRGGFSYNEQFF
13,.,TRBV3-1,TRBD1,TRBJ1-4,TGTGCCAGCAGCCTCCCGACAGGGGAAAAACTGTTTTTT,CASSLPTGEKLFF
14,few,TRBV28,TRBD1,TRBJ1-4,TGTGCCAGCAGGATACAGGGGGCGGGTGAAAAACTGTTTTTT,CASRIQGAGEKLFF
16,few,TRBV5-1,TRBD1,TRBJ1-2,TGCGCCAGCAGCACGGGACAGGGATCCTTGACCTATGGCTACACCTTC,CASSTGQGSLTYGYTF
17,many,TRBV12-5,.,TRBJ2-3,TGTGCTAGTGGTTTGGGACAGACCCTTTTTAGCACAGATACGCAGTATTTT,CASGLGQTLFSTDTQYF
16,many,TRBV3-1,TRBD1,TRBJ1-3,TGTGCCAGCAGCCAGTCACAGGGGTACTCTGGAAACACCATATATTTT,CASSQSQGYSGNTIYF
15,few,TRBV6-2/TRBV6-3,TRBD2,TRBJ2-1,TGTGCCAGCAGTTCCAGACTAGCGGGGAGGGATGAGCAGTTCTTC,CASSSRLAGRDEQFF
17,.,TRBV5-6,.,TRBJ2-3,TGTGCCAGCAGCTTGTCATTGACTGGGGTTAACACAGATACGCAGTATTTT,CASSLSLTGVNTDTQYF
15,few,TRBV14,TRBD1,TRBJ2-3,TGTGCCAGCAGCCGACCCGGGACAGGGGAGGCTACGCAGTATTTT,CASSRPGTGEATQYF
17,few,TRBV10-3,TRBD1,TRBJ2-1,TGTGCCATCAGTGAGCCGCTGACAGGGAACGTTTACAATGAGCAGTTCTTC,CAISEPLTGNVYNEQFF
17,.,TRBV20-1,TRBD2,TRBJ2-1,TGCAGTGCTAGATGGTCGAGCGGGGGGGCCAACTACAATGAGCAGTTCTTC,CSARWSSGGANYNEQFF
13,many,TRBV12-3/TRBV12-4,.,TRBJ1-1,TGTGCCAGCTACAGCACCACGAACACTGAAGCTTTCTTT,CASYSTTNTEAFF